This TCR beta chain was identified during a study of HIV-infected patients and healthy controls. Notes on the study in general: Unequal distinct sequence numbers between patients and controls complicated comparisons. Significantly higher mean Gini indices appeared in HIV-infected repertoires, possibly reflecting oligoclonality.

Between the trimmed V and J ends, which lost 4 bases and 1 base, there was a span of 11 bases. This CDR3 spans 15 amino acids. CDR1 is LNHNV, CDR2 YYDKDF, per germline (reference sequence). This clonotype is medium-sized within its sample. The antigen is not known. Whole blood was used without fractionation, so all unsorted peripheral T cells were included. Enrolled donors were untreated HIV-infected adults about to begin antiretroviral therapy. Alpha and beta constant-region primers primed reverse transcription of 400 to 650 ng RNA. Using multiplexing indices, alpha and beta chain libraries were generated apart by chain-specific third strand synthesis. TCRdb re-called the 5' RACE reads with MiXCR, one entry per CDR3 protein. The sample records some 6,000 distinct CDR3 sequences, over 7% being singletons.

The clonotype comes from an adult with HIV infection. The specimen was blood, collected before antiretroviral therapy. J is TRBJ2-1 and V is TRBV15; maybe TRBD2 (5 bases). The chain's CDR3 is CATSTTSQSYNEQFF. The CDR3 region has the DNA TGTGCCACCAGCACTACTAGTCAATCCTACAATGAGCAGTTCTTC. Drawing the rest from reference TRBV15 and TRBJ2-1, the complete variable domain is DAMVIQNPRYQVTQFGKPVTLSCSQTLNHNVMYWYQQKSSQAPKLLFHYYDKDFNNEADTPDNFQSRRPNTSFCFLDIRSPGLGDTAMYLCATSTTSQSYNEQFFGPGTRLTVL.